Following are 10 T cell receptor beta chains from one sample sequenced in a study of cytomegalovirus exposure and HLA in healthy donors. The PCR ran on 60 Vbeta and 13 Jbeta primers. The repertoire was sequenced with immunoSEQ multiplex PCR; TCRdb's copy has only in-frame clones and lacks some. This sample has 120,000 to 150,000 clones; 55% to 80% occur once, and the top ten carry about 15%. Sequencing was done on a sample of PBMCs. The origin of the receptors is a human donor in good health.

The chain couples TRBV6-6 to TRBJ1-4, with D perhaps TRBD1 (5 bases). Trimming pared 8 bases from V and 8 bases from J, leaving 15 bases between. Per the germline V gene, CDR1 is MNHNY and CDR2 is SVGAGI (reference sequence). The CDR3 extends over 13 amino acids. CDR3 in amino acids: CASSQGLGEKLFF. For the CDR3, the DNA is TGTGCCAGCTCTCAGGGTTTGGGAGAAAAACTGTTTTTT.

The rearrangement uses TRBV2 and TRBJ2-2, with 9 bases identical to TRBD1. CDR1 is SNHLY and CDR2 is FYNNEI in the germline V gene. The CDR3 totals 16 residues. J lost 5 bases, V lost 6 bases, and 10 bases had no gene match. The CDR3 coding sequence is TGTGCCAGCAGCCGAAGGGACAGGGAATTGACCGGGGAGCTGTTTTTT. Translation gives CASSRRDRELTGELFF.

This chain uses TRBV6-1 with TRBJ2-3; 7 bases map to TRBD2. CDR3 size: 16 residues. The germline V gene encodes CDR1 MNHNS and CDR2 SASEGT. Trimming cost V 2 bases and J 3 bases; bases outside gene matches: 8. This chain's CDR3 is CASSEPSGAITDTQYF. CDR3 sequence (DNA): TGTGCCAGCAGTGAACCCAGCGGGGCAATTACAGATACGCAGTATTTT.

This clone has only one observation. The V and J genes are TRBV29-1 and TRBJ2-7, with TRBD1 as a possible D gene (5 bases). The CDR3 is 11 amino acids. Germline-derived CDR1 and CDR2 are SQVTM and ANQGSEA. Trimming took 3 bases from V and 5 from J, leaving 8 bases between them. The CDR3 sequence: CSVDPGNEQYF. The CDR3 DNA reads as TGCAGCGTTGACCCAGGGAACGAGCAGTACTTC.

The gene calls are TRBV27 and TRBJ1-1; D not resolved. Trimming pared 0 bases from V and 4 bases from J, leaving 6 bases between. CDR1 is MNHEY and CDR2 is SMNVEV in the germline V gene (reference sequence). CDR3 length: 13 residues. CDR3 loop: CASSLSPSTEAFF. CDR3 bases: TGTGCCAGCAGTTTATCCCCGTCCACTGAAGCTTTCTTT.

The CDR3 bases are TGCAGCGGAGACAGGGGGCGCGGGGCCAACGTCCTGACTTTC. This gives the protein CSGDRGRGANVLTF. This sequence joins TRBV29-1 and TRBJ2-6, with 10 bases identical to TRBD1. Trimming at V came to 7 bases and at J to 4 bases, leaving 4 bases not matched to a gene. Germline V lookup: CDR1 SQVTM, CDR2 ANQGSEA. CDR3 size: 14 residues. Full variable domain (rest looked up from reference TRBV29-1 and TRBJ2-6): SAVISQKPSRDICQRGTSLTIQCQVDSQVTMMFWYRQQPGQSLTLIATANQGSEATYESGFVIDKFPISRPNLTFSTLTVSNMSPEDSSIYLCSGDRGRGANVLTFGAGSRLTVL.

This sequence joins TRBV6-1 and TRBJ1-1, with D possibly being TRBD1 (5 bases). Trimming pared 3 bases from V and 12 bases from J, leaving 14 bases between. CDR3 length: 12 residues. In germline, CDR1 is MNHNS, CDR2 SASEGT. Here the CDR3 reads CASSEGQGKTFF. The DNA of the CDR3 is TGTGCCAGCAGTGAGGGGCAGGGCAAGACTTTCTTT.

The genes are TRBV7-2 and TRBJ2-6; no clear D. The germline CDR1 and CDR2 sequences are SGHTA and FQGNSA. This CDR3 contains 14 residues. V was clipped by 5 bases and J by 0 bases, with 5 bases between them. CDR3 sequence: CASSVSSGANVLTF. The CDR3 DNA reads TGTGCCAGCAGCGTTAGCTCTGGGGCCAACGTCCTGACTTTC. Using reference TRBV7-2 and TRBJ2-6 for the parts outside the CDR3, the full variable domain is GAGVSQSPSNKVTEKGKDVELRCDPISGHTALYWYRQSLGQGLEFLIYFQGNSAPDKSGLPSDRFSAERTGGSVSTLTIQRTQQEDSAVYLCASSVSSGANVLTFGAGSRLTVL.

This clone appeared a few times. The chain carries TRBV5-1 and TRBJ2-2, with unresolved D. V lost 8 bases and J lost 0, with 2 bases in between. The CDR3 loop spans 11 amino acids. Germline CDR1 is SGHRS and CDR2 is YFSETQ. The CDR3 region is CASTNTGELFF. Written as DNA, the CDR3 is TGCGCCAGTACGAACACCGGGGAGCTGTTTTTT.

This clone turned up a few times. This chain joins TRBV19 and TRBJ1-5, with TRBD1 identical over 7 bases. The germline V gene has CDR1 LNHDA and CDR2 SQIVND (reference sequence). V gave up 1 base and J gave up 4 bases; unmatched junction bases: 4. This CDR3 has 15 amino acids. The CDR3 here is CASSIVQGENQPQHF. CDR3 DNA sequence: TGTGCCAGTAGTATAGTGCAGGGGGAAAATCAGCCCCAGCATTTT.